Listed below are T cell receptor beta chains from one sample, sequenced in a study of Ad26.COV2.S vaccination and SARS-CoV-2 variants. TCRdb keeps only in-frame clones here, not all; method: immunoSEQ multiplex PCR. The sample holds around 270,000 clones, approximately 90% seen once. The starting material was peripheral blood, obtained in a trial of Ad26.COV2.S vaccine versus placebo. The receptors were gathered from a person aged 18 to 59 who received the Ad26.COV2.S COVID-19 vaccine or a placebo. The CDR3 runs from the conserved cysteine through the conserved F or W. The D gene is left open where the match is weak. For some rows the clone size is stated as once, few or many, or as a class when expanded; others skip it.

medium-sized	.	TRBV12-5	TRBJ2-2	TGTGCTAGTGGTTTCCTCTATCCCGGGAGAACGCCGAACACCGGGGAGCTGTTTTTT	CASGFLYPGRTPNTGELFF
once	TRBD1	TRBV29-1	TRBJ2-7	TGCAGCGTTACAGGGGGAACTAACTACGAGCAGTACTTC	CSVTGGTNYEQYF
.	.	TRBV11-2	TRBJ2-1	TGTGCCAGCAGCCGGAGTTACAATGAGCAGTTCTTC	CASSRSYNEQFF
few	.	TRBV7-8	TRBJ2-7	TGTGCCAGCAGCTTAGCGCTAGGTTATCTTGTGCACGAGCAGTACTTC	CASSLALGYLVHEQYF
.	.	TRBV5-1	TRBJ2-3	TGCGCCAGCAGCTTAACAGATACGCAGTATTTT	CASSLTDTQYF
.	.	TRBV3-1/TRBV3-2	TRBJ2-1	TGTGCCAGCAGCCAAGCTGGATTAGGTGAGCAGTTCTTC	CASSQAGLGEQFF
.	.	TRBV10-1	TRBJ1-6	TGCGCCAGCAGTGGTCGTCGATCGAGCTCCTATAATTCACCCCTCCACTTT	CASSGRRSSSYNSPLHF
.	.	TRBV6-5	TRBJ2-1	TGTGCCAGCAGCCCCGGGGGTGACTACAATGAGCAGTTCTTC	CASSPGGDYNEQFF
.	TRBD1	TRBV5-1	TRBJ1-6	TGCGCCAGCAGCAAATGGACCGGGACAGGGAATTCACCCCTCCACTTT	CASSKWTGTGNSPLHF
.	.	TRBV18	TRBJ2-5	TGTGCCAGCTCACGGGGACTTTCCCCAGATGAGACCCAGTACTTC	CASSRGLSPDETQYF
once	.	TRBV4-2	TRBJ1-1	TGTGCCAGCAGCCAAGTAATGAACACTGAAGCTTTCTTT	CASSQVMNTEAFF
.	.	TRBV30	TRBJ1-6	TGTGCCTGGAGTTTCCAGACCGGCTCACCCCTCCACTTT	CAWSFQTGSPLHF
.	TRBD2	TRBV3-1/TRBV3-2	TRBJ2-6	TGTGCCAGCAGCCAAGGGTTAGCGGGAGGAAGCTCTGGGGCCAACGTCCTGACTTTC	CASSQGLAGGSSGANVLTF
.	.	TRBV7-2	TRBJ2-6	TGTGCCAGCAGCTTACAGGGTACCTCTGGGGCCAACGTCCTGACTTTC	CASSLQGTSGANVLTF
once	.	TRBV4-2	TRBJ2-7	TGTGCCAGCAGCTACCGTCGGAGGGACTACGAGCAGTACTTC	CASSYRRRDYEQYF
.	.	TRBV12-3/TRBV12-4	TRBJ1-2	TGTGCCAGCAGTCCAAACGACAACTATGGCTACACCTTC	CASSPNDNYGYTF
.	TRBD2	TRBV30	TRBJ2-3	TGTGCCTGGAGTGGTGGACTAGCGGGGAAGGGAGATACGCAGTATTTT	CAWSGGLAGKGDTQYF
.	.	TRBV4-1	TRBJ2-7	TGCGCCAGCAGCCAAGGTCCAGTCAGGGCGTCCGAGCAGTACTTC	CASSQGPVRASEQYF
.	TRBD1	TRBV7-8	TRBJ1-1	TGTGCCAGCAGCTTAGGGACAGGGAGGCTGGGCACTGAAGCTTTCTTT	CASSLGTGRLGTEAFF
.	TRBD1	TRBV25-1	TRBJ1-2	TGTGCCAGCAGTACTCCGGGACAGATTTATGGCTACACCTTC	CASSTPGQIYGYTF
once	.	TRBV27	TRBJ1-1	TGTGCCAGCAGTTTATTGGGGGTGGGAGAGGGCACTGAAGCTTTCTTT	CASSLLGVGEGTEAFF
.	.	TRBV3-1/TRBV3-2	TRBJ2-2	TGTGCCAGCAGTCTCCAAGGGGTCGGGGAGCTGTTTTTT	CASSLQGVGELFF
.	.	TRBV5-6	TRBJ1-2	TGTGCCAGCAGCCCGGGGTCTAACTATGGCTACACCTTC	CASSPGSNYGYTF
.	.	TRBV7-2	TRBJ2-3	TGTGCCAGCAGCTCAGGGTATAGCACAGATACGCAGTATTTT	CASSSGYSTDTQYF
.	.	TRBV23-1	TRBJ2-1	TGCGCCAGCAGTTCCCCCGGGGGAGACAGGGAAAAAGATGAGCAGTTCTTC	CASSSPGGDREKDEQFF
.	.	TRBV7-9	TRBJ1-1	TGTGCCAGCAGACCCACTGGAGTCAACACTGAAGCTTTCTTT	CASRPTGVNTEAFF
.	.	TRBV15	TRBJ1-1	TGTGCCACCAGCAGAGATCTGAGGGGAAATGAAGCTTTCTTT	CATSRDLRGNEAFF
.	.	TRBV5-6	TRBJ2-1	TGTGCCAGCAGCTTAAATCGGTTAATGGACAATGAGCAGTTCTTC	CASSLNRLMDNEQFF
.	.	TRBV5-4	TRBJ1-1	TGTGCCAGCAGCCGACAGGTAGAATCCACTGAAGCTTTCTTT	CASSRQVESTEAFF
.	.	TRBV5-5	TRBJ2-4	TGTGCCAGCAGCTTGGGGTTCGGAGTAAACATTCAGTACTTC	CASSLGFGVNIQYF
once	.	TRBV7-9	TRBJ1-1	TGTGCCAGCACCTCTGGTTGGACAGACCCTAAGAACACTGAAGCTTTCTTT	CASTSGWTDPKNTEAFF
.	TRBD1	TRBV5-5	TRBJ2-1	TGTGCCAGCAGCCCCGGGACAGGGGGTAGGAAGTTCTTC	CASSPGTGGRKFF
few	TRBD1	TRBV19	TRBJ1-5	TGTGCCACCCAGGACAGGGCAGGACAGCCCCAGCATTTT	CATQDRAGQPQHF
.	.	TRBV4-1	TRBJ2-2	TGCGCCAGCAGCCAGGGACCAAACACCGGGGAGCTGTTTTTT	CASSQGPNTGELFF
.	TRBD1	TRBV7-3	TRBJ2-6	TGTGCCAGCAGCGACGGACAGGGGTCCGGGGCCAACGTCCTGACTTTC	CASSDGQGSGANVLTF
once	.	TRBV4-3	TRBJ1-2	TGCGCCAGCAGCCAAGAGTACTTGGTGGTCTATGGCTACACCTTC	CASSQEYLVVYGYTF
once	.	TRBV5-1	TRBJ2-1	TGCGCCAGCAGCTTGGCTAGCAATGAGCAGTTCTTC	CASSLASNEQFF
.	.	TRBV2	TRBJ1-1	TGTGCCAGCAAATCACAGGGTGGTGAAGCTTTCTTT	CASKSQGGEAFF
.	.	TRBV6-5	TRBJ1-6	TGTGCCAGCAGTTACTCGAGGAACAGGGTGAATTCACCCCTCCACTTT	CASSYSRNRVNSPLHF
.	.	TRBV7-2	TRBJ2-3	TGTGCCAGCAGCCCTGGGGGGCGTCCCAGCACAGATACGCAGTATTTT	CASSPGGRPSTDTQYF
.	.	TRBV2	TRBJ1-6	TGTGCCAGCAGGGGACATTTAAACTCACCCCTCCACTTT	CASRGHLNSPLHF
.	TRBD2	TRBV5-1	TRBJ2-1	TGCGCCAGCAGCCTAGGACTAGCGGGGTATAGCTCCTACAATGAGCAGTTCTTC	CASSLGLAGYSSYNEQFF
.	.	TRBV19	TRBJ1-2	TGTGCCAGTAGTAACAGGCGCTATGGCTACACCTTC	CASSNRRYGYTF
.	.	TRBV5-6	TRBJ2-1	TGTGCCAGCAGCTTGGTGAACAATGAGCAGTTCTTC	CASSLVNNEQFF
.	.	TRBV20-1	TRBJ1-1	TGCAGTGCTAGTCCTCCCGGTATGAACACTGAAGCTTTCTTT	CSASPPGMNTEAFF
.	TRBD2	TRBV7-3	TRBJ2-2	TGTGCCAGCAGCCCCCAAGGATTAGCGGGAGCTGGGGAGCTGTTTTTT	CASSPQGLAGAGELFF
.	.	TRBV7-8	TRBJ1-5	TGTGCCAGCAGCTTACCAGGGAGCAATCAGCCCCAGCATTTT	CASSLPGSNQPQHF
.	TRBD2	TRBV4-3	TRBJ2-3	TGCGCCAGCAGCCAATGGGGGGGAGGTAGCACAGATACGCAGTATTTT	CASSQWGGGSTDTQYF
.	TRBD1	TRBV7-2	TRBJ1-1	TGTGCCAGCAGCTTTCAATCAGGGGGCGCGGAAGCTTTCTTT	CASSFQSGGAEAFF